This is a list of T cell receptor beta chains from one sample in a study of T cell repertoires in cytomegalovirus infection. The antigens for these receptors are not known. One entry per CDR3 protein results from TCRdb running MiXCR on the reads. The sample includes 54,000 or so distinct CDR3 sequences, roughly a third of them seen just once. The sample was PBMCs, sequenced either directly or after in vitro stimulation (not recorded which). Receptors were obtained from a human donor in good health (CMV status not recorded). Some clones in this sample may be carry-over from other donors' samples. The CDR3 runs from the conserved cysteine through the conserved F or W. D genes are given only for firm matches. A row's size may be missing; if present it is once, few, many or a size class.

v_gene	j_gene	d_gene	abundance	CDR3aa	CDR3nt
TRBV6-6	TRBJ2-3	.	.	CASSYGGTQYF	TGTGCCAGCAGTTATGGGGGTACGCAGTATTTT
TRBV7-2	TRBJ1-2	.	few	CASSQTGKSYGYTF	TGTGCCAGCAGCCAAACAGGGAAATCATATGGCTACACCTTC
TRBV15	TRBJ2-5	.	.	CATSTPGRTQYF	TGTGCCACCAGCACACCTGGGAGGACCCAGTACTTC
TRBV4-3	TRBJ1-4	.	.	CASSQDHQGPREKLFF	TGCGCCAGCAGCCAAGATCATCAGGGACCGCGAGAAAAACTGTTTTTT
TRBV7-9	TRBJ1-1	.	.	CASSWGATEAFF	TGTGCCAGCAGCTGGGGGGCAACTGAAGCTTTCTTT
TRBV6-6	TRBJ1-1	.	few	CASKGQGLNTEAFF	TGTGCCAGCAAGGGACAAGGGTTGAACACTGAAGCTTTCTTT
TRBV7-2	TRBJ2-5	.	many	CASSSYQETQYF	TGTGCCAGCAGCTCTTACCAAGAGACCCAGTACTTC
TRBV7-6	TRBJ2-3	TRBD1	.	CASSLRTGRDTQYF	TGTGCCAGCAGCCTACGGACAGGGCGCGATACGCAGTATTTT
TRBV7-8	TRBJ1-1	.	few	CASSEVPGANTEAFF	TGTGCCAGCAGCGAGGTCCCGGGCGCGAACACTGAAGCTTTCTTT
TRBV7-8	TRBJ2-1	TRBD2	many	CASSPWGLALNEQFF	TGTGCCAGCAGCCCCTGGGGACTAGCCCTTAATGAGCAGTTCTTC
TRBV28	TRBJ1-4	.	.	CASSFPPAGEKLFF	TGTGCCAGCAGTTTCCCCCCCGCAGGTGAAAAACTGTTTTTT
TRBV7-2	TRBJ1-4	.	many	CASRLRAGSNEKLFF	TGTGCCAGCCGACTTAGGGCAGGTTCGAATGAAAAACTGTTTTTT
TRBV7-2	TRBJ1-1	.	.	CASRGQTLGTEAFF	TGTGCCAGTCGGGGGCAGACGCTGGGGACTGAAGCTTTCTTT
TRBV4-1	TRBJ1-1	.	many	CASSQRGSAEAFF	TGCGCCAGCAGCCAACGTGGGAGCGCTGAAGCTTTCTTT
TRBV29-1	TRBJ2-1	TRBD1	few	CSATTGEFTNEQFF	TGCAGCGCCACTACAGGGGAGTTCACCAATGAGCAGTTCTTC
TRBV7-2	TRBJ2-7	TRBD2	.	CASSLSTSGSYEQYF	TGTGCCAGCAGCTTATCGACTAGCGGGAGCTACGAGCAGTACTTC
TRBV3-1	TRBJ1-2	.	.	CASSQNGGYTF	TGTGCCAGCAGCCAAAACGGTGGCTACACCTTC